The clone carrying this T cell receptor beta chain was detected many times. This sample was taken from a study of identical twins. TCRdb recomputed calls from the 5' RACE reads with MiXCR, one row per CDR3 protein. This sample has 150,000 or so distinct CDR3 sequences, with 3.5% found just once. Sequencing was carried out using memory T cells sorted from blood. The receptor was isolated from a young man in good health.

The CDR3 nucleotides are TGCAGCGTTGCTAAACTAGCGGGAGCCTCCTACGAGCAGTACTTC. This gives the protein CSVAKLAGASYEQYF. The J gene is TRBJ2-7, the V gene TRBV29-1, with 11 positions matching TRBD2. V lost 4 bases, J lost 0 bases, and 5 bases stayed unmatched. This CDR3 has 15 amino acids. Germline V CDR1 and CDR2: SQVTM, ANQGSEA.